A single sample gave rise to the 32 T cell receptor beta chains below, sequenced in a study of T cells expressing NK-cell markers. No DNA is given; TCRdb re-called the 5' RACE reads and lists each CDR3 protein once. The sample totals 200,000 to 300,000 distinct CDR3 sequences. What was sequenced was blood T cells: a sorted CD56 or NKG2C T cell subset, CD4+ or CD8+ T cells, or bulk PBMC T cells (not recorded which). These receptor sequences come from a woman aged 18-70 years in good health.

The genes are TRBV9 and TRBJ2-3; TCRdb returns TRBD2, unconfirmable since there is no DNA. Germline-derived CDR1 and CDR2 are SGDLS and YYNGEE. This CDR3 spans 13 amino acids. CDR3 loop: CASSPGLGDTQYF. Filled out from reference TRBV9 and TRBJ2-3, the complete variable domain reads DSGVTQTPKHLITATGQRVTLRCSPRSGDLSVYWYQQSLDQGLQFLIQYYNGEERAKGNILERFSAQQFPDLHSELNLSSLELGDSALYFCASSPGLGDTQYFGPGTRLTVL.

V is TRBV5-1 and J is TRBJ2-6. The germline V gene encodes CDR1 SGHRS and CDR2 YFSETQ. The CDR3 sequence is 14 residues long. The CDR3 spells CASSPTSGANVLTF.

The genes are TRBV12-3 or TRBV12-4 and TRBJ2-3; without DNA, the TCRdb call of TRBD2 cannot be checked. The length of the CDR3 is 17 residues. CDR3 in amino acids: CASSTQGGLAAGGTQYF.

CDR3 loop: CSASGGVFYEQYF. The chain couples TRBV29-1 to TRBJ2-7; TCRdb names TRBD2, which stays unverified in the absence of DNA. This CDR3 spans 13 amino acids. Germline lookup yields CDR1 SQVTM and CDR2 ANQGSEA.

V and J are TRBV7-3 and TRBJ2-3; TCRdb's D gene call, TRBD1, goes unchecked for lack of DNA. The CDR3 contains 15 residues. CDR1 and CDR2 from the germline V gene are SGHTA and FQGTGA. The CDR3 sequence is CASSLIGGLADTQYF.

V usage is TRBV20-1 and J usage is TRBJ2-2; TCRdb returns TRBD2, unconfirmable since there is no DNA. Germline V gene sequence: CDR1 DFQATT, CDR2 SNEGSKA (reference sequence). The CDR3 contains 16 residues. This CDR3 reads CSAREGAGLGTGELFF.

CDR3 residues: CASSLVQGSDIQYF. J is TRBJ2-4 and V is TRBV5-6; TCRdb gives TRBD1 as the D gene, but with no DNA this cannot be confirmed. This CDR3 spans 14 amino acids. The germline CDR1 and CDR2 sequences are SGHDT and YYEEEE.

This chain joins TRBV5-1 and TRBJ2-1; with no DNA, the TCRdb D assignment of TRBD2 cannot be verified. The CDR3 extends over 15 amino acids. Germline V gene lookup returns CDR1 SGHRS and CDR2 YFSETQ. The CDR3 is CASSLLGEGYNEQFF.

V and J are TRBV12-3 or TRBV12-4 and TRBJ2-1; TCRdb designates TRBD1, a call that cannot be tested without DNA. This CDR3 has 14 residues. Here the CDR3 reads CASRRWDVVNEQFF.

The chain recombines TRBV3-1 with TRBJ2-1. The CDR3 extends over 13 amino acids. Germline lookup yields CDR1 LGHDT and CDR2 YNNKEL (reference sequence). The chain's CDR3 is CASSQNGNYEQFF.

V is TRBV25-1 and J is TRBJ2-7. The germline gives CDR1 MGHDK, CDR2 SYGVNS. This CDR3 comprises 15 residues. CDR3 in amino acids: CASSEDMKGFYEQYF.

This sequence joins TRBV20-1 and TRBJ1-1. This CDR3 is built from 14 residues. Germline V lookup: CDR1 DFQATT, CDR2 SNEGSKA (reference sequence). This chain's CDR3 is CSAPRQGEGAEAFF.

The rearrangement uses TRBV20-1 and TRBJ2-1; checking the TCRdb D call of TRBD2 is not possible without DNA. The CDR3 extends over 16 amino acids. CDR1 and CDR2 from the germline V gene are DFQATT and SNEGSKA (reference sequence). Here the CDR3 reads CSARFIGASSYNEQFF.

This chain links TRBV11-1 with TRBJ2-3; TCRdb proposes TRBD2, but this gene call is untestable without DNA. The CDR3 length is 17 residues. Germline CDR1 reads SGHAT; CDR2 reads FQDESV (reference sequence). The CDR3 sequence: CASSLARTSGTTDTQYF.

The V gene is TRBV6-5, the J gene TRBJ1-5; the D gene TCRdb calls, TRBD1, cannot be checked with no DNA. CDR3 length: 15 amino acids. Germline CDR1 is MNHEY and CDR2 is SVGAGI. The CDR3: CASSSQGLSNQPQHF.

V usage is TRBV6-1 and J usage is TRBJ2-1. In germline, CDR1 is MNHNS, CDR2 SASEGT. This CDR3 comprises 13 residues. CDR3 residues: CASCLAAYNEQFF.

The CDR3 protein is CASSQVITELNEQFF. The V gene is TRBV4-2, the J gene TRBJ2-1. CDR1 LGHNA and CDR2 YNFKEQ come from the germline V gene. The CDR3 is made up of 15 amino acids.

The chain is built from TRBV5-4 and TRBJ2-1; the D call from TCRdb, TRBD2, cannot be confirmed without DNA. This CDR3 is built from 15 residues. Germline values: CDR1 SGHNT, CDR2 YYREEE (reference sequence). The CDR3 loop reads CASSQERTADNEQFF.

The CDR3 protein is CASTPSGASGELFF. This chain joins TRBV25-1 and TRBJ2-2; lacking DNA, the TRBD2 call made by TCRdb goes unchecked. The CDR3 extends over 14 amino acids. The germline gives CDR1 MGHDK, CDR2 SYGVNS.

The CDR3 spells CASSATLGNSPLHF. The J gene is TRBJ1-6, the V gene TRBV7-9. The CDR3 is 14 amino acids. Germline V gene lookup returns CDR1 SEHNR and CDR2 FQNEAQ (reference sequence).

The chain links TRBV24-1 to TRBJ2-7; TCRdb's D gene call, TRBD1, goes unchecked for lack of DNA. Germline CDR1 KGHDR, CDR2 SFDVKD. The length of the CDR3 is 14 residues. CDR3 protein: CATSDSGQGNEQYF.

The chain uses TRBV6-5 and TRBJ2-2. The germline gives CDR1 MNHEY, CDR2 SVGAGI. The CDR3 is 12 residues long. The CDR3 region is CASSYDFGELFF.

The rearrangement joins TRBV7-9 to TRBJ2-4; lacking DNA, the TRBD1 call made by TCRdb goes unchecked. This CDR3 is built from 16 residues. Per germline, CDR1 SEHNR and CDR2 FQNEAQ (reference sequence). Here the CDR3 reads CASSLEAGAPRNIQYF.

V and J are TRBV7-2 and TRBJ1-2; TCRdb outputs TRBD1, but without DNA this stays unchecked. The CDR3 is 13 residues long. Germline CDR1 reads SGHTA; CDR2 reads FQGNSA. CDR3 sequence reads: CASSRDRDRGYTF.

The chain joins TRBV20-1 to TRBJ2-3; TCRdb proposes TRBD1, but this gene call is untestable without DNA. This CDR3 spans 14 amino acids. The germline V gene has CDR1 DFQATT and CDR2 SNEGSKA (reference sequence). CDR3 loop: CSAPPGGGTDTQYF.

The chain uses TRBV5-1 and TRBJ2-1; with no DNA, the TCRdb D assignment of TRBD1 cannot be verified. Germline V gene lookup returns CDR1 SGHRS and CDR2 YFSETQ. The CDR3 has 16 residues. The CDR3 sequence is CASSFGQGLSYNEQFF.

The CDR3 here is CATSREGGHTGPQHF. The chain joins TRBV15 to TRBJ1-5. The germline V gene encodes CDR1 LNHNV and CDR2 YYDKDF (reference sequence). This CDR3 comprises 15 residues.

The J gene is TRBJ2-3, the V gene TRBV12-3 or TRBV12-4; TCRdb designates TRBD1, a call that cannot be tested without DNA. This CDR3 contains 15 residues. The CDR3 region is CASSIGAPETDTQYF.

The chain joins TRBV29-1 to TRBJ2-4; the D call of TRBD1 rests on TCRdb alone, since no DNA is present to check it. The CDR3 loop spans 16 amino acids. Germline assignment: CDR1 SQVTM and CDR2 ANQGSEA. This CDR3 is CSVAPGGGRAKNIQYF. The variable domain in full, completed from reference TRBV29-1 and TRBJ2-4, reads SAVISQKPSRDICQRGTSLTIQCQVDSQVTMMFWYRQQPGQSLTLIATANQGSEATYESGFVIDKFPISRPNLTFSTLTVSNMSPEDSSIYLCSVAPGGGRAKNIQYFGAGTRLSVL.

The rearrangement links TRBV28 to TRBJ2-3; as DNA is missing, the TRBD2 call by TCRdb cannot be tested. This CDR3 spans 16 amino acids. In germline, CDR1 is MDHEN, CDR2 SYDVKM. The CDR3 region is CASSLPLAGGADTQYF.

The J gene is TRBJ1-5, the V gene TRBV12-3 or TRBV12-4; TCRdb reports TRBD1, a call that lacks DNA to check it against. This CDR3 contains 13 residues. CDR3 residues: CASHGQGHQPQHF.

The chain carries TRBV7-2 and TRBJ2-7. In germline, CDR1 is SGHTA, CDR2 FQGNSA. This CDR3 contains 15 residues. The CDR3: CASSLEKLSSYEQYF.